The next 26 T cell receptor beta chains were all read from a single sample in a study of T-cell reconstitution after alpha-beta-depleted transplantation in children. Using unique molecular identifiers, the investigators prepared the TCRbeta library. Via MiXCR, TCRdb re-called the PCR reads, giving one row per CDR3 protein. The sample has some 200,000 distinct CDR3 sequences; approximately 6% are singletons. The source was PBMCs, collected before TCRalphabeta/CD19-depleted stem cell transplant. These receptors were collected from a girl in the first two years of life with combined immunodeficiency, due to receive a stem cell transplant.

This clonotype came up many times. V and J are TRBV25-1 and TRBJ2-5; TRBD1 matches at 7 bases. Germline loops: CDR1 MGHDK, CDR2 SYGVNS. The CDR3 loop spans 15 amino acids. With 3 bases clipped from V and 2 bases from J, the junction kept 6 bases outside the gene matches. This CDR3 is CASSDRDSLQETQYF. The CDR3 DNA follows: TGTGCCAGCAGTGACCGGGACAGTCTTCAAGAGACCCAGTACTTC.

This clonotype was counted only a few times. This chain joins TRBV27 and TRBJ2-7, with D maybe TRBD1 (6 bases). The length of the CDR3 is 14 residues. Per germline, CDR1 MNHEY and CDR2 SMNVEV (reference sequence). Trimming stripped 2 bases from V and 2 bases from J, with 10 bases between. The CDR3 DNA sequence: TGTGCCAGCAGTTTAGGGGACACCACCTACGAGCAGTACTTC. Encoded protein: CASSLGDTTYEQYF.

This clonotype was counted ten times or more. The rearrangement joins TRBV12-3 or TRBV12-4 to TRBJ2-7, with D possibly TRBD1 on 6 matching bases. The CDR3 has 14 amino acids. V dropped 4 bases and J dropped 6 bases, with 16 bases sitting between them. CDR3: CASSYFTGNAEQYF. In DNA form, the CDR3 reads TGTGCCAGCAGTTACTTCACAGGGAACGCCGAGCAGTACTTC.

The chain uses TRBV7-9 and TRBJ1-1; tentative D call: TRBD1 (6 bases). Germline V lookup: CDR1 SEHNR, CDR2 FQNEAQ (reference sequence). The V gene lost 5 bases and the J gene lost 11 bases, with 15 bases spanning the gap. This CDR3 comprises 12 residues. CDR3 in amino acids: CASSPDGTWAFF. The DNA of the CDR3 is TGTGCCAGCAGCCCCGACGGGACATGGGCTTTCTTT.

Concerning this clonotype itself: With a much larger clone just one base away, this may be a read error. The CDR3 nucleotides are TGTGCCAGCGACAGGGGTCAGCCCCAGCATTTT. It is translated as CASDRGQPQHF. The chain couples TRBV28 to TRBJ1-5, with 8 bases matching TRBD1. After removal of 8 bases from V and 6 bases from J, the junction contained 0 bases not matched to a gene. The CDR3 is 11 amino acids. Germline CDR1 MDHEN, CDR2 SYDVKM.

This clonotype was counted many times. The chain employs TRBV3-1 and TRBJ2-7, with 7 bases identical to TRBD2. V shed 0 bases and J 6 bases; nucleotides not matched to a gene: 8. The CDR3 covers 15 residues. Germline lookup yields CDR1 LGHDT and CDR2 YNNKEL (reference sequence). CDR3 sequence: CASSQETPSGTEQYF. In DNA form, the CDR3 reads TGTGCCAGCAGCCAAGAAACCCCTAGCGGCACCGAGCAGTACTTC.

CDR3 nucleotides: TGTGCCAGCAGTTTCCTAAACCGAGTGGCTCCCTCGATCTATGGCTACACCTTC. The encoded protein is CASSFLNRVAPSIYGYTF. The chain couples TRBV12-3 or TRBV12-4 to TRBJ1-2, with no clear D. This CDR3 spans 18 amino acids. V lost 3 bases and J lost 4, with 24 bases in between.

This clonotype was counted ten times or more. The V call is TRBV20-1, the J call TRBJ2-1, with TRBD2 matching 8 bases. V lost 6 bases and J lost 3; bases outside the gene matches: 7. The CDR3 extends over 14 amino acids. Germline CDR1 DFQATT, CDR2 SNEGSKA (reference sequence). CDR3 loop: CSASTSAGYNEQFF. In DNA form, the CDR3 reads TGCAGTGCCTCGACTAGCGCTGGCTACAATGAGCAGTTCTTC.

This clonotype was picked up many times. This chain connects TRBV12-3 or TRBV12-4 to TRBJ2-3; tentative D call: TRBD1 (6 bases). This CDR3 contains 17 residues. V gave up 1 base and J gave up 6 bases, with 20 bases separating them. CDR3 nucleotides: TGTGCCAGCAGTTTAGACCGTCCACAGGGATTCAGGGATACGCAGTATTTT. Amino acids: CASSLDRPQGFRDTQYF.

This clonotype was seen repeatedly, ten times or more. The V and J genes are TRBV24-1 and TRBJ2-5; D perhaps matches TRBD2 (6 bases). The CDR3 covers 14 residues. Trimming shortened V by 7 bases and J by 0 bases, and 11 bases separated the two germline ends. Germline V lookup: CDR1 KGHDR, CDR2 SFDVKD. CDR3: CATSDSGYQETQYF. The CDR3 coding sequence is TGTGCCACCAGCGATAGCGGTTACCAAGAGACCCAGTACTTC.

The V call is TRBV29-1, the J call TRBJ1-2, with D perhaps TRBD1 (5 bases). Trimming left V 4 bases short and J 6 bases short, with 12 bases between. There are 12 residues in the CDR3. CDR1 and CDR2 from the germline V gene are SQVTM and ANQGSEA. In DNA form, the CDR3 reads TGCAGCGTTGTCGGAGGGGCGGATGGCTACACCTTC. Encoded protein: CSVVGGADGYTF. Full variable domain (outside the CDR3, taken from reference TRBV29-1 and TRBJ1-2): SAVISQKPSRDICQRGTSLTIQCQVDSQVTMMFWYRQQPGQSLTLIATANQGSEATYESGFVIDKFPISRPNLTFSTLTVSNMSPEDSSIYLCSVVGGADGYTFGSGTRLTVV.

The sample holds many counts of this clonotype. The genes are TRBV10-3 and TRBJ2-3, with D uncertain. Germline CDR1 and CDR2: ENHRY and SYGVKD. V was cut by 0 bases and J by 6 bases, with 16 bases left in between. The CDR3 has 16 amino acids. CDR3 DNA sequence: TGTGCCATCAGTGAGTCGATCATTGGACCGTTTGATACGCAGTATTTT. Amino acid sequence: CAISESIIGPFDTQYF.

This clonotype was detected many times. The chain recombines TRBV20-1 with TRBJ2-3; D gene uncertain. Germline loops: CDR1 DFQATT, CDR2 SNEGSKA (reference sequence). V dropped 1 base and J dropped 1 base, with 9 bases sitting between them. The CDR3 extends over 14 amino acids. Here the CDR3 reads CSARAWPRTDTQYF. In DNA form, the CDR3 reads TGCAGTGCTAGAGCTTGGCCACGCACAGATACGCAGTATTTT.

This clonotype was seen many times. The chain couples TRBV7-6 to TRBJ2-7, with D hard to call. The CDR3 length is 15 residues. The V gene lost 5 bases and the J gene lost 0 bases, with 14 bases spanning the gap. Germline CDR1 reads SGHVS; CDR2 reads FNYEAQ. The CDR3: CASSLGPSGSYEQYF. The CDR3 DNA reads TGTGCCAGCAGCCTAGGACCCTCCGGCTCCTACGAGCAGTACTTC.

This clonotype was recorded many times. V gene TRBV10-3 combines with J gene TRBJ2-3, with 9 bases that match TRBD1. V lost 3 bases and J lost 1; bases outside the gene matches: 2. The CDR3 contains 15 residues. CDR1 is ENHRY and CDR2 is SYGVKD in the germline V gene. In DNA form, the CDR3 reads TGTGCCATCAGTGACTGGACAGGGGGCACAGATACGCAGTATTTT. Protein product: CAISDWTGGTDTQYF.

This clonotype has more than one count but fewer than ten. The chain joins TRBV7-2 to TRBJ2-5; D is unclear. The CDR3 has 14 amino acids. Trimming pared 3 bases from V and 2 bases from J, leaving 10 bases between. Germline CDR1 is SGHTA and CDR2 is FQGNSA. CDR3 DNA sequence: TGTGCCAGCAGCTTGATATGGCAGCAAGAGACCCAGTACTTC. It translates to CASSLIWQQETQYF. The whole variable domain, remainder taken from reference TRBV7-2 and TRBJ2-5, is GAGVSQSPSNKVTEKGKDVELRCDPISGHTALYWYRQSLGQGLEFLIYFQGNSAPDKSGLPSDRFSAERTGGSVSTLTIQRTQQEDSAVYLCASSLIWQQETQYFGPGTRLLVL.

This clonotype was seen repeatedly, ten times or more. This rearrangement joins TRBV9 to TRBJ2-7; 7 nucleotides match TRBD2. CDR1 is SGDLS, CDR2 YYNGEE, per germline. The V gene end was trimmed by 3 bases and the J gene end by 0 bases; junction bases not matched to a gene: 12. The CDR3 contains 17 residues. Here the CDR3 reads CASSAHGTNGNSYEQYF. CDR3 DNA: TGTGCCAGCAGCGCCCACGGGACTAACGGGAACTCCTACGAGCAGTACTTC. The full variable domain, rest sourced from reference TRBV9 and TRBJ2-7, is DSGVTQTPKHLITATGQRVTLRCSPRSGDLSVYWYQQSLDQGLQFLIQYYNGEERAKGNILERFSAQQFPDLHSELNLSSLELGDSALYFCASSAHGTNGNSYEQYFGPGTRLTVT.

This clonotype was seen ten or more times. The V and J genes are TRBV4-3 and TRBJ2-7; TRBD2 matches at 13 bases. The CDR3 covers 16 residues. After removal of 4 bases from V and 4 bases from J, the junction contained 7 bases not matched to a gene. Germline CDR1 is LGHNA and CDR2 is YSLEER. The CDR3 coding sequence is TGCGCCAGCAGCCTCCAATGGACTAGCGGGAGTTACGAGCAGTACTTC. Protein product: CASSLQWTSGSYEQYF.

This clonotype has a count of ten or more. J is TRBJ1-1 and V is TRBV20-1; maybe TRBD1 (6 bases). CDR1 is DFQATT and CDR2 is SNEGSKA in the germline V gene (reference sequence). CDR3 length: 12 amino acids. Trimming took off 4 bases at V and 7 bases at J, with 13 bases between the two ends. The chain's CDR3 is CSATFGQIEAFF. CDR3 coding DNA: TGCAGTGCTACGTTCGGACAGATTGAAGCTTTCTTT.

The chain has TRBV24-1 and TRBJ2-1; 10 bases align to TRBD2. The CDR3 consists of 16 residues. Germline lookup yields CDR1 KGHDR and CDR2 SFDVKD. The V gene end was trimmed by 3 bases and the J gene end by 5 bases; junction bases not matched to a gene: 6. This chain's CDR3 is CATSDVSGRRNNEQFF. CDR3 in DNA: TGTGCCACCAGTGATGTTAGCGGGAGGAGGAACAATGAGCAGTTCTTC.

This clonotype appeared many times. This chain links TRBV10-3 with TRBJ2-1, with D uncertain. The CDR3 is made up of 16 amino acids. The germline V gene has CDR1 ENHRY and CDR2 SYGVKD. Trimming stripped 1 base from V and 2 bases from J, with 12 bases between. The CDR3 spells CAISEYVTRAYNEQFF. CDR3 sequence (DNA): TGTGCCATCAGTGAGTACGTGACACGGGCCTACAATGAGCAGTTCTTC.

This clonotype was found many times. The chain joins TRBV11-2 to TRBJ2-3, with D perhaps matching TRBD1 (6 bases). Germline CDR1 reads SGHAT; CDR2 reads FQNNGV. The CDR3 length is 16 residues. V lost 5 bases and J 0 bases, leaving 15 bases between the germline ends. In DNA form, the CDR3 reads TGTGCCAGCAGCGCGTGGACAGTCACTAGCACAGATACGCAGTATTTT. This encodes CASSAWTVTSTDTQYF.

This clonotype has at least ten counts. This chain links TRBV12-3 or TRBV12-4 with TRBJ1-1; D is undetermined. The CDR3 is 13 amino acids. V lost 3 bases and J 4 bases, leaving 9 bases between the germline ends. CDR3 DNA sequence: TGTGCCAGCAGTTTGGAGCCTAGCACTGAAGCTTTCTTT. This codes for CASSLEPSTEAFF.

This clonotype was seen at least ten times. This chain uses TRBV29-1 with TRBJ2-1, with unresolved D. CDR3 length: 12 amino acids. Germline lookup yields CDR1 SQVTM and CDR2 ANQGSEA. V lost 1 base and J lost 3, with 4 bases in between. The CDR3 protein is CSVEVVYNEQFF. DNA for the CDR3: TGCAGCGTTGAAGTGGTCTACAATGAGCAGTTCTTC.

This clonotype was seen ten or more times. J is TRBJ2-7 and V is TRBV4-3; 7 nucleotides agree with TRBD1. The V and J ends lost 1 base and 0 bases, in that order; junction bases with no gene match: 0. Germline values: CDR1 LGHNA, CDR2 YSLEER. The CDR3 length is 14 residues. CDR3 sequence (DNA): TGCGCCAGCAGCCAAGGGGACAGCTCCTACGAGCAGTACTTC. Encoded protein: CASSQGDSSYEQYF.

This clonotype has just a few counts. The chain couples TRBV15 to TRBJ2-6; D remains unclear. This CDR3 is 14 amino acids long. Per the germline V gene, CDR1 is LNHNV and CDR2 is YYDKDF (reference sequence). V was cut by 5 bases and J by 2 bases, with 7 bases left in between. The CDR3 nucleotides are TGTGCCACCAGCGTTGTAACTGGGGCCAACGTCCTGACTTTC. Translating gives CATSVVTGANVLTF.